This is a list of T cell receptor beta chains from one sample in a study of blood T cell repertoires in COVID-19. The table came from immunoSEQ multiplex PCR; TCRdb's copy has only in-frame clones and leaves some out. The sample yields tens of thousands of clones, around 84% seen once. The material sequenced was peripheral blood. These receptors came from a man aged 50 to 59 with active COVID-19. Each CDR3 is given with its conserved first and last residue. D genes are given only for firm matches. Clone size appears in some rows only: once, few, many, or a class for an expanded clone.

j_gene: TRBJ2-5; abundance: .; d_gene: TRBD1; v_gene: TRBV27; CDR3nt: TGTGCCAGCAACTCCCAGGGACAGCAAGAGACCCAGTACTTC; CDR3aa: CASNSQGQQETQYF
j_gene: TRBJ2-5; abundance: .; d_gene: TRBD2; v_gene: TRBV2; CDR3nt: TGTGCCAGCAGCCGTCAGCGGGGACGACAAGAGACCCAGTACTTC; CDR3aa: CASSRQRGRQETQYF
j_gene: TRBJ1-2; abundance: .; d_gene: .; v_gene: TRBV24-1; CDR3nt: TGTGCCACCAGTGCTAAGGGGACACTCTATGGCTACACCTTC; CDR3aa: CATSAKGTLYGYTF
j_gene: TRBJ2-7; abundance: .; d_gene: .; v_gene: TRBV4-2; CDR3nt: TGTGCCAGCAGCCAGGCCCCAGGAGGGGCCTACGAGCAGTACTTC; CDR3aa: CASSQAPGGAYEQYF
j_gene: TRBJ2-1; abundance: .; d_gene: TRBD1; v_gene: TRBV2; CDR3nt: TGTGCCAGCAGTGACCCCGGGACAGAGTACAATGAGCAGTTCTTC; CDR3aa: CASSDPGTEYNEQFF
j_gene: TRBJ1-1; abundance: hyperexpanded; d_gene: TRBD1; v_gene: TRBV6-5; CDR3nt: TGTGCCAGCATCCGACAGGGATCCACTGAAGCTTTCTTT; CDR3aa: CASIRQGSTEAFF
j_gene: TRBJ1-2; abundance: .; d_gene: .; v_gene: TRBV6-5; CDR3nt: TGTGCCAGCAGTTATCTGGCAGGAAATAACTATGGCTACACCTTC; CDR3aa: CASSYLAGNNYGYTF
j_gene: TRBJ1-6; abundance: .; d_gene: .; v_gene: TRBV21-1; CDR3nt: TGTGCCAGCAGAAAGTACAGGGTGTCTTCTTCACCCCTCCACTTT; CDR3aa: CASRKYRVSSSPLHF
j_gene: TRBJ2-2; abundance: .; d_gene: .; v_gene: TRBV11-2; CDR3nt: TGTGCCAGCAGCCGTTGGTCGGGGGCCGGGGAGCTGTTTTTT; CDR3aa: CASSRWSGAGELFF
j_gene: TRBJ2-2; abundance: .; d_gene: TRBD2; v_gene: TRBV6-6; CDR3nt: TGTGCCAGCAAACTAGCGGGGGGGCCGAACACCGGGGAGCTGTTTTTT; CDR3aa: CASKLAGGPNTGELFF
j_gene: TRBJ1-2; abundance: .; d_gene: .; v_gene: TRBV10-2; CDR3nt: TGCGCCAGCAGGACGGGGGGCTACACCTTC; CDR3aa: CASRTGGYTF
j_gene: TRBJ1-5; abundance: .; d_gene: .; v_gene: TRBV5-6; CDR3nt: TGTGCCAGCAGCTTGTACACGGTACGAGGGAATCAGCCCCAGCATTTT; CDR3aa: CASSLYTVRGNQPQHF
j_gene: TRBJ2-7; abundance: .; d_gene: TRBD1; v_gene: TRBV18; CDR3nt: TGTGCCAGCTCACCACAGGGACAGGGTGGATACGAGCAGTACTTC; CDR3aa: CASSPQGQGGYEQYF
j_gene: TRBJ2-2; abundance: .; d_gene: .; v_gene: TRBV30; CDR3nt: TGTGCCTGGAGGGGGGGACTTTTGAACACCGGGGAGCTGTTTTTT; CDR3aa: CAWRGGLLNTGELFF
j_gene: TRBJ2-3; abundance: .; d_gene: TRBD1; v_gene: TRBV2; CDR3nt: TGTGCCAGCAGCCCACAGGGGAAGAGGGCAGATACGCAGTATTTT; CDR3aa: CASSPQGKRADTQYF
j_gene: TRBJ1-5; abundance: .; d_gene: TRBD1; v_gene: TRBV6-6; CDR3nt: TGTGCCAGCAGTTACACAGGGACAGGGCCCAATCAGCCCCAGCATTTT; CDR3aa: CASSYTGTGPNQPQHF
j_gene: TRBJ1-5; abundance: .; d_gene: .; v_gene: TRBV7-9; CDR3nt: TGTGCCAGCAGCCGCAGTGATCAGCCCCAGCATTTT; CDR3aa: CASSRSDQPQHF
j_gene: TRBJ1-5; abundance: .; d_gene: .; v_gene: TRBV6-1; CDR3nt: TGTGCCAGCAGTGAAAAGAGTACCAATCAGCCCCAGCATTTT; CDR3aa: CASSEKSTNQPQHF
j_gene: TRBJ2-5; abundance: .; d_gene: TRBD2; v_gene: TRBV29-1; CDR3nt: TGCAGCGTTGCTCCTGGGGAACTAGCGGGCAGGGAGACCCAGTACTTC; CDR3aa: CSVAPGELAGRETQYF
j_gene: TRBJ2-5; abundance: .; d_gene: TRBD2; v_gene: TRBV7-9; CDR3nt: TGTGCCAGCAGCGGCGGCGGGGGGTTCCAAGAGACCCAGTACTTC; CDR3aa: CASSGGGGFQETQYF
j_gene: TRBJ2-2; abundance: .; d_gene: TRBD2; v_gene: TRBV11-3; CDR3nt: TGTGCCAGCAGCCAAAGGGGCGGGGGGACCGGGGAGCTGTTTTTT; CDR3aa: CASSQRGGGTGELFF
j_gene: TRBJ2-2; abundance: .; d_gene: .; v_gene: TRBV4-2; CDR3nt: TGTGCCAGCAGCCCCCAACCCTCCCGGGGGAGCACCGGGGAGCTGTTTTTT; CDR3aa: CASSPQPSRGSTGELFF
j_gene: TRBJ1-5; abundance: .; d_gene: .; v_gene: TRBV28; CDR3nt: TGTGCCAGCAGTTTGGGCTTCGGGCCCCAGCATTTT; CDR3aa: CASSLGFGPQHF
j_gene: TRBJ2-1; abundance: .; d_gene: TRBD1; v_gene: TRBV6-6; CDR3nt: TGTGCCAGCAGTACACAGGGGTACAATGAGCAGTTCTTC; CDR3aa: CASSTQGYNEQFF
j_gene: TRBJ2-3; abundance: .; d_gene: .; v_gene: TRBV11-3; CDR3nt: TGTGCCAGCAGCTATGATAGCATAGATACGCAGTATTTT; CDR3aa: CASSYDSIDTQYF
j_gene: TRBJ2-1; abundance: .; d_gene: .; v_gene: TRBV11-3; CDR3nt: TGTGCCAGCAGTTTATCAGCGACTAGAGGCAATGAGCAGTTCTTC; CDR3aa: CASSLSATRGNEQFF
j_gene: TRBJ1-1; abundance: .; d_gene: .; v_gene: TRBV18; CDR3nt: TGTGCCAGCTCACCACAAGAGGCGCTCGGGAGCGCTGAAGCTTTCTTT; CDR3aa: CASSPQEALGSAEAFF
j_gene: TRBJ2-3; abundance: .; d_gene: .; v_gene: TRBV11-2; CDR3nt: TGTGCCAGCAGCAACCTAACAGATACGCAGTATTTT; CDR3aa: CASSNLTDTQYF